What follows are 3 T cell receptor beta chains derived from one specimen sequenced in a study of CD8 T cells in ankylosing spondylitis. Each CDR3 protein is one row after TCRdb ran MiXCR on the 5' RACE reads. The table has some 270,000 distinct CDR3 sequences, approximately 30% seen once. Specimen: blood, either unsorted or a sorted T cell fraction (not recorded which). The source is a male donor with ankylosing spondylitis or in good health (not recorded which).

This clonotype was seen many times. The chain joins TRBV4-2 to TRBJ1-5; 10 bases line up with TRBD1. CDR3 length: 16 amino acids. Germline V gene data show CDR1 as LGHNA and CDR2 as YNFKEQ. V trimming: 0 bases; J trimming: 1 base; junction bases outside the gene matches: 0. In DNA form, the CDR3 reads TGTGCCAGCAGCCAAGAGGGACAGGGGAGCAATCAGCCCCAGCATTTT. This encodes CASSQEGQGSNQPQHF.

The J gene is TRBJ1-5, the V gene TRBV7-2; the D gene is possibly TRBD1 (6 bases). V lost 5 bases and J 7 bases, leaving 12 bases between the germline ends. The CDR3 contains 13 residues. From germline, CDR1 is SGHTA and CDR2 FQGNSA. CDR3: CASSKDRIQPQHF. As DNA, the CDR3 is TGTGCCAGCAGCAAGGACAGAATACAGCCCCAGCATTTT.

The V call is TRBV9, the J call TRBJ2-2, with 8 bases lining up with TRBD1. The CDR3 consists of 14 residues. V shed 6 bases, J shed 1 base, and the junction held 2 bases outside the gene matches. Germline values: CDR1 SGDLS, CDR2 YYNGEE. The CDR3 DNA sequence: TGTGCCAGCATCGGGACAGGGAACACCGGGGAGCTGTTTTTT. Translated, it gives CASIGTGNTGELFF. The full variable domain, rest sourced from reference TRBV9 and TRBJ2-2, is DSGVTQTPKHLITATGQRVTLRCSPRSGDLSVYWYQQSLDQGLQFLIQYYNGEERAKGNILERFSAQQFPDLHSELNLSSLELGDSALYFCASIGTGNTGELFFGEGSRLTVL.